Presented here are 11 T cell receptor beta chains from one specimen sequenced in a study of cytomegalovirus exposure and HLA in healthy donors. 60 Vbeta and 13 Jbeta primers were used in PCR. TCRdb's table, derived via immunoSEQ multiplex PCR, lists solely in-frame clones and lacks some. The table has about 160,000 clones, about 85% seen once; the top ten hold 1.9%. What was sequenced was PBMCs. These receptors were collected from a man younger than 30 in good health and CMV-seronegative.

The chain recombines TRBV12-5 with TRBJ1-2; maybe TRBD1 (5 bases). Deletions cut 0 bases from V and 5 bases from J, with 16 bases between. The CDR3 runs 16 residues. Germline CDR1 and CDR2: LGHNT and FRNRAP. This CDR3 is CASGLVWGGNRYGYTF. The CDR3 nucleotides read TGTGCTAGTGGTTTGGTGTGGGGGGGGAACCGGTATGGCTACACCTTC.

V is TRBV11-1 and J is TRBJ2-2, with TRBD2 matching 8 bases. The CDR3 extends over 18 amino acids. Germline-derived CDR1 and CDR2 are SGHAT and FQDESV (reference sequence). Trimming took 4 bases from V and 0 from J; bases not matched to a gene: 10. The CDR3 coding sequence is TGTGCCAGCAGCTCCTACCTAGCGGGCGATACGAACACCGGGGAGCTGTTTTTT. Its translation is CASSSYLAGDTNTGELFF.

This chain connects TRBV2 to TRBJ2-1, with 9 positions matching TRBD2. CDR3 size: 16 residues. Germline lookup yields CDR1 SNHLY and CDR2 FYNNEI. V lost 5 bases to trimming and J lost 4 bases; unmatched junction nucleotides: 9. The CDR3: CASSPSAGGVYNEQFF. The DNA for the CDR3 is TGTGCCAGCAGTCCCTCAGCGGGAGGCGTTTACAATGAGCAGTTCTTC. The whole variable domain, filled in from reference TRBV2 and TRBJ2-1, reads EPEVTQTPSHQVTQMGQEVILRCVPISNHLYFYWYRQILGQKVEFLVSFYNNEISEKSEIFDDQFSVERPDGSNFTLKIRSTKLEDSAMYFCASSPSAGGVYNEQFFGPGTRLTVL.

DNA of the CDR3: TGTGCCAGCAGTTGGGCAGCAAGCACAGATACGCAGTATTTT. Protein: CASSWAASTDTQYF. The rearrangement links TRBV27 to TRBJ2-3; no clear D gene. The CDR3 consists of 14 residues. The germline gives CDR1 MNHEY, CDR2 SMNVEV (reference sequence). The V end was cut by 4 bases, the J end by 0 bases, with 8 bases between.

Only one count was recorded for this clone. The chain carries TRBV5-1 and TRBJ2-7; TRBD1 matches at 8 bases. Germline V lookup: CDR1 SGHRS, CDR2 YFSETQ. The ends lost 0 bases at V and 2 bases at J; junction bases unmatched: 10. This CDR3 region has 17 residues. CDR3 protein: CASSLAIGQGIPYEQYF. The CDR3 DNA reads TGCGCCAGCAGCTTGGCAATTGGACAGGGAATACCCTACGAGCAGTACTTC. Using reference TRBV5-1 and TRBJ2-7 for the parts outside the CDR3, the full variable domain is KAGVTQTPRYLIKTRGQQVTLSCSPISGHRSVSWYQQTPGQGLQFLFEYFSETQRNKGNFPGRFSGRQFSNSRSEMNVSTLELGDSALYLCASSLAIGQGIPYEQYFGPGTRLTVT.

This clone was counted a single time. The gene calls are TRBV6-5 and TRBJ2-7, with TRBD1 as a possible D gene (5 bases). The V gene lost 6 bases and the J gene lost 5 bases, with 17 bases spanning the gap. From germline, CDR1 is MNHEY and CDR2 SVGAGI. The CDR3 is 14 amino acids. DNA of the CDR3: TGTGCCAGCAGCCGCGCCCAGGGCGTCAACGAGCAGTACTTC. Its protein product is CASSRAQGVNEQYF.

The J gene is TRBJ1-5, the V gene TRBV19; 8 bases are a match to TRBD1. The CDR3 contains 16 residues. Germline trimming cut 6 bases from V and 3 bases from J; bases unmatched to any gene: 10. Germline V gene sequence: CDR1 LNHDA, CDR2 SQIVND (reference sequence). The CDR3 region is CASSLRGQVINQPQHF. The CDR3 DNA is TGTGCCAGTAGCCTTCGGGGACAGGTGATCAATCAGCCCCAGCATTTT.

The chain links TRBV5-6 to TRBJ1-5, with TRBD1 matching over 9 bases. Per germline, CDR1 SGHDT and CDR2 YYEEEE. The CDR3 runs to 14 residues. Unmatched junction bases numbered 5, after V lost 4 bases and J lost 6 bases. This CDR3 reads CASSPQDRGQPQHF. For the CDR3, the DNA is TGTGCCAGCAGCCCACAGGACAGGGGTCAGCCCCAGCATTTT.

Concerning this clone itself: One end of the junction varies from germline; a read error may be responsible. The same CDR3 can be traced to other DNA sequences in this sample. The chain is built from TRBV5-1 and TRBJ2-3; 10 bases match TRBD1. Germline loops: CDR1 SGHRS, CDR2 YFSETQ. This CDR3 comprises 16 residues. The CDR3 DNA is TGTGCCAGCAGCTCCAACCGGGACAGGGGAACAGATACGCAGTATTTT. Protein sequence: CASSSNRDRGTDTQYF.

The chain employs TRBV7-9 and TRBJ1-3, with a weak D call TRBD1 (5 bases). The CDR3 runs 15 residues. Trimming shortened V by 1 base and J by 1 base, and 8 bases separated the two germline ends. Germline V gives CDR1 SEHNR, CDR2 FQNEAQ (reference sequence). This chain's CDR3 is CASSLGRASGNTIYF. CDR3 nucleotides: TGTGCCAGCAGCTTAGGCAGGGCTTCTGGAAACACCATATATTTT.

The J gene is TRBJ1-3, the V gene TRBV6-5; the match to TRBD1 covers 9 bases. V was pared by 5 bases and J by 4 bases, with 3 bases of the junction left unmatched. The germline CDR1 and CDR2 sequences are MNHEY and SVGAGI. The CDR3 runs 14 residues. DNA for the CDR3: TGTGCCAGCAGTGAAGGGACAGGGGGAAACACCATATATTTT. It is translated as CASSEGTGGNTIYF.